These 27 T cell receptor beta chains were all obtained from the same sample, sequenced in a study of T cell responses to AZD1222 COVID-19 vaccine. Profiled with immunoSEQ multiplex PCR; TCRdb holds only in-frame clones, not every one. This sample carries roughly 150,000 clones, roughly nine tenths of them seen once, and the ten largest clones take about 3.8%. Sequences were derived from peripheral blood, sampled 28 days after the second AZD1222 dose. The receptors stem from an adult who received the AZD1222 COVID-19 vaccine.

This clone has ten or more counts. The chain is built from TRBV19 and TRBJ2-1; D not resolved. The CDR3 length is 13 residues. Per germline, CDR1 LNHDA and CDR2 SQIVND (reference sequence). V was cut by 1 base and J by 4 bases, with 5 bases left in between. The CDR3 nucleotides are TGTGCCAGTAGTATAGCGGAGTACAATGAGCAGTTCTTC. Its protein product is CASSIAEYNEQFF. The complete variable domain, with remaining parts taken from reference TRBV19 and TRBJ2-1, reads DGGITQSPKYLFRKEGQNVTLSCEQNLNHDAMYWYRQDPGQGLRLIYYSQIVNDFQKGDIAEGYSVSREKKESFPLTVTSAQKNPTAFYLCASSIAEYNEQFFGPGTRLTVL.

V and J are TRBV11-3 and TRBJ2-5; D is unresolved. From germline, CDR1 is SGHNT and CDR2 YENEEA. This CDR3 has 16 residues. Trimming removed 1 base at V and 5 bases at J, with 17 bases between. The CDR3 sequence: CASSLASLGMMETQYF. In nucleotides, the CDR3 is TGTGCCAGCAGCTTAGCTTCTCTGGGGATGATGGAGACCCAGTACTTC.

The rearrangement links TRBV9 to TRBJ2-5, with a tentative D call TRBD2 (5 bases). The length of the CDR3 is 15 residues. The germline gives CDR1 SGDLS, CDR2 YYNGEE. The ends were cut back, 0 bases at V and 2 bases at J, with 11 bases in the middle. The CDR3 protein is CASSVGAAAQETQYF. The CDR3, as DNA: TGTGCCAGCAGCGTAGGAGCAGCGGCACAAGAGACCCAGTACTTC.

The V gene is TRBV21-1, the J gene TRBJ1-6. TRBV21-1 is shown as a pseudogene. CDR3 size: 13 residues. The CDR3 nucleotides are TGTGCCAGCAGCAAAGATCGGGAGCGACCCCTCCACTTT. Its translation: CASSKDRERPLHF.

The chain combines TRBV6-2 or TRBV6-3 with TRBJ2-7; 11 nucleotides line up with TRBD2. The CDR3 covers 22 residues. The ends lost 6 bases at V and 5 bases at J; junction bases unmatched: 30. Germline V gives CDR1 MNHEY, CDR2 SVGEGT. The CDR3 spells CASSHVGLHSLTSGGPRNEQYF. CDR3 nucleotides: TGTGCCAGCAGCCACGTAGGGCTCCACTCTTTAACTAGCGGGGGCCCTAGGAACGAGCAGTACTTC.

The rearrangement uses TRBV4-1 and TRBJ1-5, with D tentatively TRBD1 (6 bases). CDR3 length equals 16 residues. Germline V gene sequence: CDR1 MGHRA, CDR2 YSYEKL. V lost 0 bases and J 5 bases, leaving 14 bases between the germline ends. The CDR3: CASSQDPGAMDQPQHF. The CDR3, as DNA: TGCGCCAGCAGCCAAGATCCGGGGGCTATGGATCAGCCCCAGCATTTT.

The rearrangement links TRBV14 to TRBJ2-7, with 10 bases that match TRBD2. This CDR3 region has 15 residues. Germline V gene sequence: CDR1 SGHDN, CDR2 FVKESK. V gave up 2 bases and J gave up 2 bases; unmatched junction bases: 3. CDR3: CASSQLAGVAYEQYF. CDR3 coding DNA: TGTGCCAGCAGCCAACTAGCGGGAGTTGCCTACGAGCAGTACTTC.

This chain joins TRBV11-2 and TRBJ1-1; tentatively, D is TRBD1 (5 bases). Between the trimmed V and J ends, which lost 1 base and 1 base, there was a span of 19 bases. The CDR3 runs 18 residues. Per the germline V gene, CDR1 is SGHAT and CDR2 is FQNNGV. CDR3 nucleotides: TGTGCCAGCAGCTTAGTCGCCCCAGGGAATCTTAGGAACACTGAAGCTTTCTTT. It is translated as CASSLVAPGNLRNTEAFF.

The chain carries TRBV9 and TRBJ2-2; D gene uncertain. Germline V gene lookup returns CDR1 SGDLS and CDR2 YYNGEE. The CDR3 has 14 residues. Between the trimmed V and J ends, which lost 0 bases and 7 bases, there was a span of 10 bases. CDR3 residues: CASSVEFLGGELFF. CDR3 in DNA: TGTGCCAGCAGCGTAGAGTTTCTGGGCGGGGAGCTGTTTTTT. Drawing the rest from reference TRBV9 and TRBJ2-2, the complete variable domain is DSGVTQTPKHLITATGQRVTLRCSPRSGDLSVYWYQQSLDQGLQFLIQYYNGEERAKGNILERFSAQQFPDLHSELNLSSLELGDSALYFCASSVEFLGGELFFGEGSRLTVL.

The rearrangement uses TRBV6-4 and TRBJ2-1; 14 bases agree with TRBD2. The CDR3 contains 18 residues. Germline V gene data show CDR1 as MRHNA and CDR2 as SNTAGT. V shed 0 bases, J shed 4 bases, and the junction held 5 bases outside the gene matches. The CDR3 region is CASSDSEWTSGGYNEQFF. Written as DNA, the CDR3 is TGTGCCAGCAGTGACTCGGAGTGGACTAGCGGGGGGTACAATGAGCAGTTCTTC.

The genes are TRBV7-3 and TRBJ1-1; the D gene is possibly TRBD1 (5 bases). The CDR3 is 15 amino acids. Trimming shortened V by 5 bases and J by 1 base, and 14 bases separated the two germline ends. CDR1 is SGHTA and CDR2 is FQGTGA in the germline V gene. CDR3 amino acids: CASSEAQGTNTEAFF. The CDR3 coding sequence is TGTGCCAGCAGCGAGGCCCAGGGAACGAACACTGAAGCTTTCTTT.

The genes are TRBV5-4 and TRBJ2-1; TRBD2 aligns across 7 bases. Germline V gene lookup returns CDR1 SGHNT and CDR2 YYREEE (reference sequence). J was trimmed by 0 bases and V by 4 bases; bases with no gene match: 10. This CDR3 is 17 amino acids long. CDR3 loop: CASSSGASGSSYNEQFF. Here the CDR3 DNA reads TGTGCCAGCAGCAGTGGAGCTAGCGGAAGCTCCTACAATGAGCAGTTCTTC.

The chain has TRBV7-9 and TRBJ1-2, with TRBD1 as a possible D gene (6 bases). Germline lookup yields CDR1 SEHNR and CDR2 FQNEAQ (reference sequence). The CDR3 contains 15 residues. Between the trimmed V and J ends, which lost 5 bases and 6 bases, there was a span of 19 bases. The DNA for the CDR3 is TGTGCCAGCAGCCCCCTCCGCACAGGGTGGGATGGCTACACCTTC. Residues: CASSPLRTGWDGYTF. The entire variable domain, with the rest obtained from reference TRBV7-9 and TRBJ1-2, is as follows: DTGVSQNPRHKITKRGQNVTFRCDPISEHNRLYWYRQTLGQGPEFLTYFQNEAQLEKSRLLSDRFSAERPKGSFSTLEIQRTEQGDSAMYLCASSPLRTGWDGYTFGSGTRLTVV.

The chain employs TRBV2 and TRBJ2-3, with D perhaps matching TRBD1 (6 bases). Trimming shortened V by 6 bases and J by 1 base, and 17 bases separated the two germline ends. This CDR3 region has 16 residues. Germline V CDR1 and CDR2: SNHLY, FYNNEI. As DNA, the CDR3 is TGTGCCAGCAGCGGCAAACGGGCAGGGGGCACAGATACGCAGTATTTT. Amino acids: CASSGKRAGGTDTQYF.

The DNA for the CDR3 is TGTGCCAGCAGCTCCTCTCAGGAGGCCTCATACACCGGGGAGCTGTTTTTT. It translates to CASSSSQEASYTGELFF. V and J are TRBV7-8 and TRBJ2-2; a possible D gene is TRBD2 (5 bases). The CDR3 spans 17 residues. The germline V and J ends were trimmed by 4 bases and 3 bases, with 18 bases remaining between them. From germline, CDR1 is SGHVS and CDR2 FQNEAQ.

This rearrangement joins TRBV7-3 to TRBJ2-1, with TRBD1 identical over 8 bases. Germline assignment: CDR1 SGHTA and CDR2 FQGTGA. The CDR3 length is 16 residues. V lost 5 bases to trimming and J lost 1 base; unmatched junction nucleotides: 7. The CDR3 sequence is CASSLRTGWSYNEQFF. The CDR3 coding sequence is TGTGCCAGCAGCCTCCGGACAGGGTGGTCCTACAATGAGCAGTTCTTC.

V usage is TRBV4-2 and J usage is TRBJ1-5, with unresolved D. This CDR3 contains 15 residues. The germline V gene encodes CDR1 LGHNA and CDR2 YNFKEQ. Trimming took 0 bases from V and 7 from J, leaving 13 bases between them. CDR3: CASSQERRGNQPQHF. The CDR3 bases are TGTGCCAGCAGCCAAGAGAGGAGAGGAAACCAGCCCCAGCATTTT.

In this sample, this clone turned up once. This chain connects TRBV19 to TRBJ1-4; the D gene is possibly TRBD1 (5 bases). Germline CDR1 reads LNHDA; CDR2 reads SQIVND (reference sequence). V was pared by 1 base and J by 6 bases, with 12 bases between. The CDR3 consists of 15 residues. CDR3 coding DNA: TGTGCCAGTAGTATAGGGCCAGGGAGGGATGAAAAACTGTTTTTT. It is translated as CASSIGPGRDEKLFF.

This clone was recorded only once. CDR3 protein: CASSDPGQTNNEQFF. The CDR3 nucleotides are TGTGCCAGCAGTGACCCGGGACAGACAAACAATGAGCAGTTCTTC. The chain carries TRBV2 and TRBJ2-1; 7 nucleotides align to TRBD1. Germline assignment: CDR1 SNHLY and CDR2 FYNNEI. The CDR3 is 15 amino acids. V lost 3 bases, J lost 5 bases, and 7 bases stayed unmatched. The full variable domain, rest sourced from reference TRBV2 and TRBJ2-1, is EPEVTQTPSHQVTQMGQEVILRCVPISNHLYFYWYRQILGQKVEFLVSFYNNEISEKSEIFDDQFSVERPDGSNFTLKIRSTKLEDSAMYFCASSDPGQTNNEQFFGPGTRLTVL.

The gene calls are TRBV6-5 and TRBJ2-1, with TRBD1 matching over 9 bases. Trimming at V came to 7 bases and at J to 5 bases, leaving 6 bases not matched to a gene. CDR1 MNHEY and CDR2 SVGAGI come from the germline V gene. This CDR3 region has 14 residues. Here the CDR3 DNA reads TGTGCCAGCACCAGGACAGGGGTCCACAATGAGCAGTTCTTC. The encoded protein is CASTRTGVHNEQFF.

J is TRBJ1-5 and V is TRBV6-5, with D perhaps TRBD1 (6 bases). The germline CDR1 and CDR2 sequences are MNHEY and SVGAGI. The CDR3 runs 15 residues. V lost 6 bases and J 1 base, leaving 13 bases between the germline ends. The CDR3: CASRETGESNQPQHF. The CDR3 region has the DNA TGTGCCAGCAGGGAGACAGGAGAAAGCAATCAGCCCCAGCATTTT.

The V gene is TRBV6-4, the J gene TRBJ2-2, with 12 bases that match TRBD1. From germline, CDR1 is MRHNA and CDR2 SNTAGT. V lost 0 bases to trimming and J lost 6 bases; unmatched junction nucleotides: 2. This CDR3 comprises 16 residues. CDR3 bases: TGTGCCAGCAGTGACTCTGGGACAGGGGGCCCCGGGGAGCTGTTTTTT. Residues: CASSDSGTGGPGELFF.

The CDR3 is CASSPRTSGRSQYF. The CDR3 DNA reads as TGTGCCAGCAGCCCTAGGACTAGCGGGAGATCCCAGTACTTC. This chain links TRBV7-8 with TRBJ2-5; 13 positions match TRBD2. Losses at the gene ends were 5 bases for V and 9 bases for J; bases not matched to a gene: 6. Germline values: CDR1 SGHVS, CDR2 FQNEAQ. This CDR3 has 14 amino acids.

The chain carries TRBV4-2 and TRBJ1-1; a weak D match, TRBD1 (6 bases). There are 13 residues in the CDR3. V was trimmed by 5 bases and J by 5 bases, leaving 12 bases between them. CDR1 is LGHNA, CDR2 YNFKEQ, per germline. This chain's CDR3 is CASSAIGGTEAFF. In nucleotides, the CDR3 is TGTGCCAGCAGCGCCATAGGGGGTACTGAAGCTTTCTTT.

The table lists this clone with a count of one. The rearrangement joins TRBV7-2 to TRBJ2-3; possible D gene TRBD2, 6 bases. The V gene lost 0 bases and the J gene lost 0 bases, with 13 bases spanning the gap. Germline lookup yields CDR1 SGHTA and CDR2 FQGNSA. This CDR3 has 17 residues. This CDR3 is CASSLARLVVSTDTQYF. CDR3 in DNA: TGTGCCAGCAGCTTAGCGAGACTAGTAGTTAGCACAGATACGCAGTATTTT.

The chain uses TRBV6-1 and TRBJ2-2, with D perhaps given as TRBD1 or TRBD2 (6 bases each). V was trimmed by 0 bases and J by 0 bases, leaving 14 bases between them. Germline V gene sequence: CDR1 MNHNS, CDR2 SASEGT. The CDR3 loop spans 18 amino acids. For the CDR3, the DNA is TGTGCCAGCAGTGAAGCGGTGTCGGGGGCTGCGAACACCGGGGAGCTGTTTTTT. Protein: CASSEAVSGAANTGELFF.

V usage is TRBV7-2 and J usage is TRBJ1-5, with D unclear. Between the trimmed V and J ends, which lost 0 bases and 6 bases, there was a span of 12 bases. This CDR3 is built from 15 residues. The germline gives CDR1 SGHTA, CDR2 FQGNSA. The CDR3 sequence: CASSLATASFQPQHF. The DNA for the CDR3 is TGTGCCAGCAGCTTAGCCACAGCATCGTTTCAGCCCCAGCATTTT.